The 29 T cell receptor beta chains reported below all come from one sample, sequenced in a study of blood T cell repertoires in COVID-19. Sequencing was performed with immunoSEQ multiplex PCR; in TCRdb, only in-frame clones are kept and a portion is missing. This repertoire shows around 190,000 clones, 84% found once; its top ten account for about 3.3%. The specimen was PBMCs or T cells enriched from blood (not recorded which). The source of these receptors is a woman aged 30 to 39 who had been exposed to COVID-19.

This chain joins TRBV7-9 and TRBJ2-3, with D possibly TRBD2 on 6 matching bases. CDR3 length: 15 amino acids. The germline V and J ends were trimmed by 7 bases and 4 bases, with 18 bases remaining between them. The germline V gene encodes CDR1 SEHNR and CDR2 FQNEAQ (reference sequence). The DNA of the CDR3 is TGTGCCAGCACCCTTCTGAGCGGGCCCGCAGATACGCAGTATTTT. Translated: CASTLLSGPADTQYF.

This clone was picked up one time. The V and J genes are TRBV7-2 and TRBJ2-5; TRBD2 agrees at 9 bases. This CDR3 has 14 amino acids. Germline V lookup: CDR1 SGHTA, CDR2 FQGNSA. Trimming removed 6 bases from V and 2 bases from J; junction bases left unmatched: 4. The CDR3 is CASRQSGGQETQYF. The CDR3 DNA reads TGTGCCAGCAGGCAAAGCGGGGGGCAAGAGACCCAGTACTTC.

V and J are TRBV19 and TRBJ1-1, with 7 bases lining up with TRBD1. Germline CDR1 LNHDA, CDR2 SQIVND (reference sequence). V lost 0 bases to trimming and J lost 5 bases; unmatched junction nucleotides: 12. The CDR3 has 17 residues. The CDR3 DNA is TGTGCCAGTAGTATAGATAGTCAGGGAAGGACAGGTACTGAAGCTTTCTTT. Its translation is CASSIDSQGRTGTEAFF.

The rearrangement links TRBV11-2 to TRBJ1-2; 9 nucleotides agree with TRBD1. The germline gives CDR1 SGHAT, CDR2 FQNNGV. The J segment lost 6 bases and the V segment lost 1 base, leaving 9 bases of the junction unmatched. The CDR3 loop spans 16 amino acids. CDR3 sequence: CASSLAPLGQGDGYTF. Here the CDR3 DNA reads TGTGCCAGCAGCTTAGCCCCCCTGGGACAGGGAGATGGCTACACCTTC.

The chain employs TRBV7-2 and TRBJ2-5, with 12 bases identical to TRBD2. J lost 2 bases, V lost 5 bases, and 3 bases had no gene match. Germline CDR1 is SGHTA and CDR2 is FQGNSA. The CDR3 sequence is 15 residues long. CDR3 nucleotides: TGTGCCAGCAGCACTAGCGGGGGGAAACAAGAGACCCAGTACTTC. It codes for CASSTSGGKQETQYF. The whole variable domain, remainder taken from reference TRBV7-2 and TRBJ2-5, is GAGVSQSPSNKVTEKGKDVELRCDPISGHTALYWYRQSLGQGLEFLIYFQGNSAPDKSGLPSDRFSAERTGGSVSTLTIQRTQQEDSAVYLCASSTSGGKQETQYFGPGTRLLVL.

The chain couples TRBV30 to TRBJ2-1; TRBD2 agrees at 8 bases. CDR1 GTSNPN and CDR2 SVGIG come from the germline V gene (reference sequence). J was trimmed by 4 bases and V by 2 bases; bases with no gene match: 10. This CDR3 is 16 amino acids long. The CDR3 spells CAWSKGTSGMYNEQFF. CDR3 in DNA: TGTGCCTGGAGTAAAGGAACTAGCGGCATGTACAATGAGCAGTTCTTC. The whole variable domain, filled in from reference TRBV30 and TRBJ2-1, reads SQTIHQWPATLVQPVGSPLSLECTVEGTSNPNLYWYRQAAGRGLQLLFYSVGIGQISSEVPQNLSASRPQDRQFILSSKKLLLSDSGFYLCAWSKGTSGMYNEQFFGPGTRLTVL.

The V call is TRBV3-1 (or the pseudogene TRBV3-2), the J call TRBJ1-4; 10 nucleotides match TRBD1. The CDR3 is 17 residues long. V shed 1 base, J shed 7 bases, and the junction held 9 bases outside the gene matches. Per germline, CDR1 LGHDT and CDR2 YNNKEL (reference sequence). The chain's CDR3 is CASSQGTGTGVREKLFF. In nucleotides, the CDR3 is TGTGCCAGCAGCCAAGGAACCGGGACAGGGGTTCGTGAAAAACTGTTTTTT.

J is TRBJ1-2 and V is TRBV30; possible D gene TRBD1, 6 bases. Germline V CDR1 and CDR2: GTSNPN, SVGIG (reference sequence). The CDR3 sequence is 11 residues long. CDR3 loop: CAAGDSYGYTF. In DNA form, the CDR3 reads TGTGCGGCAGGGGATAGCTATGGCTACACCTTC.

The rearrangement joins TRBV4-1 to TRBJ2-7; no definite D call. Germline V gene data show CDR1 as MGHRA and CDR2 as YSYEKL. CDR3 length equals 13 residues. V lost 1 base and J 0 bases, leaving 4 bases between the germline ends. The CDR3 DNA sequence: TGCGCCAGCAGCCAAGCGAGCTCCTACGAGCAGTACTTC. This sequence encodes CASSQASSYEQYF.

V gene TRBV19 combines with J gene TRBJ1-1; TRBD1 agrees at 8 bases. The V segment lost 4 bases and the J segment 1 base; nucleotides outside the gene matches: 11. The CDR3 is 17 residues long. Germline V gene data show CDR1 as LNHDA and CDR2 as SQIVND (reference sequence). DNA of the CDR3: TGTGCCAGTAGTAGCCACATCACCGGACAGGGGAACACTGAAGCTTTCTTT. Protein sequence: CASSSHITGQGNTEAFF.

The J gene is TRBJ2-7, the V gene TRBV7-2, with 9 nucleotides matching TRBD1. V lost 5 bases, J lost 3 bases, and 11 bases stayed unmatched. The V gene's germline CDR1 is SGHTA and CDR2 FQGNSA. The CDR3 loop spans 16 amino acids. The CDR3 nucleotides read TGTGCCAGCAGCGCTCGACCGGGACAGGGCTACTACGAGCAGTACTTC. Its translation: CASSARPGQGYYEQYF.

The V and J genes are TRBV9 and TRBJ2-5; weak D call: TRBD1 (7 bases). Germline V gene data show CDR1 as SGDLS and CDR2 as YYNGEE. CDR3 length: 13 amino acids. With 3 bases removed from V and 4 bases from J, the gap between germline ends came to 10 bases. Here the CDR3 reads CASSGQGGETQYF. Here the CDR3 DNA reads TGTGCCAGCAGCGGACAGGGAGGAGAGACCCAGTACTTC.

The V and J genes are TRBV5-1 and TRBJ2-5; D is perhaps TRBD1 (7 bases). CDR1 is SGHRS and CDR2 is YFSETQ in the germline V gene. CDR3 length: 14 residues. V was cut by 4 bases and J by 5 bases, with 15 bases left in between. The CDR3 bases are TGCGCCAGCAGCGAGGAGGGGACAGTGGAGACCCAGTACTTC. Amino acids: CASSEEGTVETQYF.

The chain has TRBV5-1 and TRBJ1-4; D uncertain. The V gene's germline CDR1 is SGHRS and CDR2 YFSETQ. The CDR3 runs 14 residues. V was trimmed by 0 bases and J by 3 bases, leaving 6 bases between them. In DNA form, the CDR3 reads TGCGCCAGCAGCTTGGAGCCCCCTAATGAAAAACTGTTTTTT. This gives the protein CASSLEPPNEKLFF.

The chain employs TRBV5-6 and TRBJ1-1; tentative D call: TRBD1 (5 bases). CDR3 length: 13 residues. Between the trimmed V and J ends, which lost 4 bases and 4 bases, there was a span of 11 bases. Germline V gene lookup returns CDR1 SGHDT and CDR2 YYEEEE. The CDR3 here is CASSRERGTEAFF. The CDR3 DNA reads TGTGCCAGCAGCCGGGAGAGGGGCACTGAAGCTTTCTTT.

The rearrangement uses TRBV7-2 and TRBJ2-7, with 9 nucleotides matching TRBD2. The CDR3 consists of 14 residues. The V and J ends lost 3 bases and 4 bases, in that order; junction bases with no gene match: 4. The germline V gene has CDR1 SGHTA and CDR2 FQGNSA. The CDR3 here is CASSFSAGGYEQYF. The DNA for the CDR3 is TGTGCCAGCAGCTTTTCCGCGGGGGGGTACGAGCAGTACTTC.

V usage is TRBV29-1 and J usage is TRBJ1-5, with D tentatively TRBD1 (6 bases). V was trimmed by 6 bases and J by 6 bases, leaving 18 bases between them. The CDR3 is made up of 14 amino acids. Germline V lookup: CDR1 SQVTM, CDR2 ANQGSEA. The CDR3 region is CSVRGGLVGQPQHF. In nucleotides, the CDR3 is TGCAGCGTCAGGGGCGGATTGGTCGGTCAGCCCCAGCATTTT.

The chain joins TRBV4-3 to TRBJ1-2, with a tentative D call TRBD1 (5 bases). V lost 4 bases and J lost 7, with 13 bases in between. This CDR3 contains 13 residues. From germline, CDR1 is LGHNA and CDR2 YSLEER. CDR3 in DNA: TGCGCCAGCAGCCGAGACAGACTGGGTGGCTACACCTTC. Amino acid sequence: CASSRDRLGGYTF.

This clone occurred once. The CDR3, as DNA: TGTGCCACCAGCCTAAGCGGGGGGGCCTACAATGAGCAGTTCTTC. Translating gives CATSLSGGAYNEQFF. The J gene is TRBJ2-1, the V gene TRBV24-1; 10 bases are a match to TRBD2. Germline trimming cut 7 bases from V and 2 bases from J; bases unmatched to any gene: 4. CDR1 and CDR2 from the germline V gene are KGHDR and SFDVKD. CDR3 size: 15 residues.

The rearrangement joins TRBV6-2 or TRBV6-3 to TRBJ2-7, with TRBD2 as a possible D gene (5 bases). V was pared by 3 bases and J by 7 bases, with 10 bases between. CDR3 length: 12 amino acids. The germline gives CDR1 MNHEY, CDR2 SVGEGT. The CDR3 region is CASSYGSREQYF. CDR3 sequence (DNA): TGTGCCAGCAGTTATGGGAGTAGGGAGCAGTACTTC.

The rearrangement joins TRBV19 to TRBJ1-4; D possibly corresponds to TRBD1 (5 bases). The CDR3 has 15 residues. Germline loops: CDR1 LNHDA, CDR2 SQIVND (reference sequence). V lost 4 bases, J lost 4 bases, and 13 bases lay in between. The CDR3 nucleotides read TGTGCCAGTAGTACTTCCGACAGATTTAATGAAAAACTGTTTTTT. This sequence encodes CASSTSDRFNEKLFF.

V and J are TRBV19 and TRBJ2-1; 7 positions agree with TRBD2. The CDR3 extends over 15 amino acids. CDR1 is LNHDA and CDR2 is SQIVND in the germline V gene (reference sequence). The trim removed 7 bases at V and 10 bases at J, leaving 16 bases unmatched. CDR3 in DNA: TGTGCCAGTATTCCTACGGGACTAAATTCGGGGGAGCAGTTCTTC. Protein sequence: CASIPTGLNSGEQFF.

The chain combines TRBV10-1 with TRBJ1-4; 9 nucleotides match TRBD1. Germline V gene lookup returns CDR1 WNHNN and CDR2 SYGVQD (reference sequence). V was clipped by 8 bases and J by 8 bases; unmatched bases: 6. The CDR3 runs to 13 residues. The CDR3 bases are TGCGCCAGCTCCCGGGACAGGGAAGAAAAACTGTTTTTT. Residues: CASSRDREEKLFF.

The V call is TRBV11-2, the J call TRBJ2-5; D ambiguous. CDR3 size: 15 residues. In germline, CDR1 is SGHAT, CDR2 FQNNGV. V lost 5 bases and J lost 4, with 17 bases in between. CDR3 loop: CASSPASFGGETQYF. As DNA, the CDR3 is TGTGCCAGCAGCCCCGCTAGTTTTGGCGGAGAGACCCAGTACTTC.

The CDR3 spells CSVPGQGALANYGYTF. The CDR3 region has the DNA TGCAGCGTTCCCGGACAGGGGGCGCTTGCTAACTATGGCTACACCTTC. The V gene is TRBV29-1, the J gene TRBJ1-2, with TRBD1 matching 11 bases. The CDR3 is made up of 16 amino acids. Germline values: CDR1 SQVTM, CDR2 ANQGSEA. V trimming: 5 bases; J trimming: 0 bases; junction bases outside the gene matches: 8. Based on the CDR3 plus reference TRBV29-1 and TRBJ1-2, the full variable domain is SAVISQKPSRDICQRGTSLTIQCQVDSQVTMMFWYRQQPGQSLTLIATANQGSEATYESGFVIDKFPISRPNLTFSTLTVSNMSPEDSSIYLCSVPGQGALANYGYTFGSGTRLTVV.

This chain uses TRBV10-3 with TRBJ1-1; no definite D call. Per germline, CDR1 ENHRY and CDR2 SYGVKD. V lost 6 bases and J 5 bases, leaving 16 bases between the germline ends. This CDR3 spans 14 amino acids. CDR3 bases: TGTGCCATCAGAGCAGGTCTTTCAAGTACTGAAGCTTTCTTT. Its protein is CAIRAGLSSTEAFF.

The rearrangement uses TRBV3-1 (or the pseudogene TRBV3-2) and TRBJ2-1; 10 bases fit TRBD2. Per germline, CDR1 LGHDT and CDR2 YNNKEL (reference sequence). The CDR3 has 16 amino acids. V shed 4 bases, J shed 5 bases, and the junction held 8 bases outside the gene matches. In nucleotides, the CDR3 is TGTGCCAGCAGCCCTTTCCGGACTAGCGGAAACAATGAGCAGTTCTTC. Encoded protein: CASSPFRTSGNNEQFF.

This clone has a handful of counts. V gene TRBV24-1 combines with J gene TRBJ2-5, with 9 nucleotides matching TRBD1. The V and J ends lost 2 bases and 2 bases, in that order; junction bases with no gene match: 2. In germline, CDR1 is KGHDR, CDR2 SFDVKD. The CDR3 length is 15 residues. CDR3 in amino acids: CATSDSGTGQETQYF. In DNA form, the CDR3 reads TGTGCCACCAGTGATTCCGGGACAGGGCAAGAGACCCAGTACTTC.

The V gene is TRBV5-6, the J gene TRBJ1-5; D uncertain. V lost 4 bases and J 0 bases, leaving 11 bases between the germline ends. Per the germline V gene, CDR1 is SGHDT and CDR2 is YYEEEE. CDR3 length equals 15 residues. The CDR3 loop reads CASSVGPNSNQPQHF. CDR3 sequence (DNA): TGTGCCAGCAGCGTTGGGCCTAATAGCAATCAGCCCCAGCATTTT.